This TCR beta chain was obtained from a study of cytomegalovirus exposure and HLA in healthy donors. Study-wide results and limits: Reportedly, diagnosis of cytomegalovirus status by the classifier showed high specificity and sensitivity.

Profiled with immunoSEQ multiplex PCR; TCRdb holds only in-frame clones, not every one. The sample includes approximately 140,000 clones, just over 85% of them seen just once. The donors were members of the roughly 120-subject validation cohort (separate from the roughly 670-subject first cohort). About this clone itself: What it binds is not known.

Per the germline V gene, CDR1 is MNHNS and CDR2 is SASEGT. V was shortened by 8 bases and J by 2 bases, with 13 bases between the two germline ends. CDR3 size: 14 residues. The specimen was PBMCs. This TCR was sampled from a woman younger than 35 in good health and CMV-seropositive. The J gene is TRBJ2-1, the V gene TRBV6-1, with a weak D call TRBD1 (6 bases). The CDR3 region is CASGDTGPYNEQFF. In nucleotides, the CDR3 is TGTGCCAGCGGGGACACTGGTCCCTACAATGAGCAGTTCTTC.